The 9 T cell receptor beta chains given below trace back to one sample, sequenced in a study of Ad26.COV2.S vaccination and SARS-CoV-2 variants. Clones were read by immunoSEQ multiplex PCR, and TCRdb kept only the in-frame ones, dropping some. The table has hundreds of thousands of clones, about 88% seen once. Noted treatment: around 19 received Ad26.COV2.S at low or high dose, single or two shots; 5 received placebo; per-sample allocation not given. Day 63 after the first injection of vaccine or placebo was the sampling time. The sample consisted of peripheral blood, taken in a trial of Ad26.COV2.S vaccine versus placebo. The receptors were gathered from a person between 18 and 60 years old who received the Ad26.COV2.S COVID-19 vaccine or a placebo.

The rearrangement links TRBV9 to TRBJ2-1, with 7 bases aligning to TRBD1. The CDR3 totals 18 residues. The trim removed 1 base at V and 6 bases at J, leaving 16 bases unmatched. Germline V CDR1 and CDR2: SGDLS, YYNGEE. The CDR3 loop reads CASSVTPLTTGRVNEQFF. The CDR3 DNA reads as TGTGCCAGCAGCGTAACTCCTCTCACGACAGGGCGGGTCAATGAGCAGTTCTTC.

The V and J genes are TRBV11-3 and TRBJ2-3, with D perhaps being TRBD1 or TRBD2 (5 bases each). The CDR3 contains 14 residues. The V gene's germline CDR1 is SGHNT and CDR2 YENEEA. Trimming took off 4 bases at V and 1 base at J, with 9 bases between the two ends. The CDR3 is CASSSRDGTDTQYF. The DNA of the CDR3 is TGTGCCAGCAGCTCCCGGGACGGCACAGATACGCAGTATTTT.

The rearrangement uses TRBV19 and TRBJ2-7; 9 bases map to TRBD1. The CDR3 consists of 14 residues. V shed 5 bases and J 4 bases; nucleotides not matched to a gene: 6. Germline V gene data show CDR1 as LNHDA and CDR2 as SQIVND (reference sequence). The CDR3 bases are TGTGCCAGTAGTTCGACAGGGGGTATATACGAGCAGTACTTC. It encodes CASSSTGGIYEQYF. Full variable domain (outside the CDR3, taken from reference TRBV19 and TRBJ2-7): DGGITQSPKYLFRKEGQNVTLSCEQNLNHDAMYWYRQDPGQGLRLIYYSQIVNDFQKGDIAEGYSVSREKKESFPLTVTSAQKNPTAFYLCASSSTGGIYEQYFGPGTRLTVT.

CDR3 protein: CASSFGSRDSAGETQYF. CDR3 in DNA: TGCGCCAGCAGCTTTGGGTCCCGGGACTCCGCTGGGGAGACCCAGTACTTC. The chain is built from TRBV5-1 and TRBJ2-5; D might be TRBD2 (6 bases). CDR3 length equals 17 residues. Deletions cut 2 bases from V and 5 bases from J, with 22 bases between. Germline V gives CDR1 SGHRS, CDR2 YFSETQ.

This sequence joins TRBV15 and TRBJ1-5, with 10 bases identical to TRBD1. The junction had 4 bases not matched to a gene; V was cut back by 2 bases and J by 6 bases. The germline V gene has CDR1 LNHNV and CDR2 YYDKDF (reference sequence). This CDR3 is built from 15 residues. CDR3 sequence reads: CATSRRQGAFQPQHF. For the CDR3, the DNA is TGTGCCACCAGCAGACGACAGGGGGCGTTTCAGCCCCAGCATTTT.

The rearrangement uses TRBV6-2 or TRBV6-3 and TRBJ1-2, with 7 bases matching TRBD1. Germline CDR1 and CDR2: MNHEY and SVGEGT. This CDR3 spans 15 amino acids. J lost 8 bases, V lost 0 bases, and 9 bases had no gene match. DNA of the CDR3: TGTGCCAGCAGTTACTCTTCCAGGGGGGTGATGGGCTACACCTTC. Amino acids: CASSYSSRGVMGYTF.

This clone was found a few times. The genes are TRBV5-1 and TRBJ2-7; D gene uncertain. Germline CDR1 is SGHRS and CDR2 is YFSETQ. The CDR3 totals 13 residues. V lost 0 bases and J 4 bases, leaving 8 bases between the germline ends. The CDR3 reads CASSLVRQYEQYF. The CDR3, as DNA: TGCGCCAGCAGCTTGGTGCGGCAATACGAGCAGTACTTC.

The chain uses TRBV10-3 and TRBJ1-5, with TRBD1 matching 9 bases. The germline CDR1 and CDR2 sequences are ENHRY and SYGVKD. Trimming removed 8 bases from V and 4 bases from J; junction bases left unmatched: 6. This CDR3 region has 14 residues. The CDR3 here is CAISGTGQNQPQHF. CDR3 bases: TGTGCCATCTCCGGGACAGGGCAAAATCAGCCCCAGCATTTT.

This chain uses TRBV27 with TRBJ1-2; D is unresolved. The V gene lost 2 bases and the J gene lost 7 bases, with 11 bases spanning the gap. This CDR3 has 13 residues. CDR1 is MNHEY and CDR2 is SMNVEV in the germline V gene (reference sequence). In DNA, the CDR3 is TGTGCCAGCAGTTTAAGCCAGTCGGGTGGCTACACCTTC. Amino acid sequence: CASSLSQSGGYTF.